Listed below are T cell receptor beta chains from one sample, sequenced in a study of blood T cell repertoires in COVID-19. Clones were sequenced by immunoSEQ multiplex PCR, and TCRdb holds only the in-frame ones, with some missing. The data show tens of thousands of clones, with approximately 86% seen just once and about 6.5% held by the top ten. The sample consisted of peripheral blood. All receptors come from a man older than 75 with COVID-19, enrolled during active disease. Each CDR3 is given with its conserved first and last residue. A D gene is named only where the DNA matches it firmly. The size entry is marked missing in some rows and otherwise reads once, few, many or a size class.

d_call clone_size j_call cdr3_length v_call cdr3_nt cdr3_aa
TRBD2 once TRBJ2-1 16 TRBV24-1 TGTGCCACCAGTGATAAGCGGGGTCGACCCTACAATGAGCAGTTCTTC CATSDKRGRPYNEQFF
TRBD1 - TRBJ1-6 19 TRBV3-1/TRBV3-2 TGTGCCAGCAGCCAAGATAAAAGCAGGGGGCGTCTACAATTCGCACCCCTCCACTTT CASSQDKSRGRLQFAPLHF
- - TRBJ2-7 12 TRBV5-1 TGCGCCAGCAGCCAACAGGGCTACGAGCAGTACTTC CASSQQGYEQYF
- - TRBJ1-4 14 TRBV6-1 TGTGCCAGCAGTGACCAGTTCGCGGAAGAAAAACTGTTTTTT CASSDQFAEEKLFF
TRBD1 - TRBJ1-5 14 TRBV19 TGTGCCAGTAGTCGAAGGGGGCTGAATCAGCCCCAGCATTTT CASSRRGLNQPQHF
TRBD1 - TRBJ1-6 15 TRBV7-2 TGTGCCAGCAGCGTAAACAGGGGGCCGGATTCACCCCTCCACTTT CASSVNRGPDSPLHF
- - TRBJ1-1 15 TRBV18 TGTGCCAGCTCAAGACAGGCAACGGAGAACACTGAAGCTTTCTTT CASSRQATENTEAFF
- - TRBJ1-1 14 TRBV12-5 TGTGCTAGTGGTTTCACAGGGACGCTTACTGAAGCTTTCTTT CASGFTGTLTEAFF
TRBD1 - TRBJ2-7 18 TRBV5-1 TGCGCCAGCAGCTTGGGGTGGATGACAGGGGCCTCCCATTACGAGCAGTACTTC CASSLGWMTGASHYEQYF
- - TRBJ2-5 15 TRBV3-1/TRBV3-2 TGTGCCAGCAGCCAAGATTTCGCCGGTCAAGAGACCCAGTACTTC CASSQDFAGQETQYF
- - TRBJ2-2 14 TRBV24-1 TGTGCCACCAGACTAGGGGGGGCCGACGGGGAGCTGTTTTTT CATRLGGADGELFF
TRBD2 - TRBJ2-3 15 TRBV6-5 TGTGCCAGCAGGAAACTAGCGGGGGGACCAGATACGCAGTATTTT CASRKLAGGPDTQYF
- - TRBJ2-1 15 TRBV11-2 TGTGCCAGCAGCTTAGAGGGAGGTAACTACAATGAGCAGTTCTTC CASSLEGGNYNEQFF
- - TRBJ2-3 18 TRBV5-1 TGCGCCAGCAGCTTGGACTCTTTTAGGTACAGGGGGGGTGATACGCAGTATTTT CASSLDSFRYRGGDTQYF
TRBD1 - TRBJ1-2 13 TRBV5-4 TGTGCCAGCAGCTTGGACAGGGGATATGGCTACACCTTC CASSLDRGYGYTF